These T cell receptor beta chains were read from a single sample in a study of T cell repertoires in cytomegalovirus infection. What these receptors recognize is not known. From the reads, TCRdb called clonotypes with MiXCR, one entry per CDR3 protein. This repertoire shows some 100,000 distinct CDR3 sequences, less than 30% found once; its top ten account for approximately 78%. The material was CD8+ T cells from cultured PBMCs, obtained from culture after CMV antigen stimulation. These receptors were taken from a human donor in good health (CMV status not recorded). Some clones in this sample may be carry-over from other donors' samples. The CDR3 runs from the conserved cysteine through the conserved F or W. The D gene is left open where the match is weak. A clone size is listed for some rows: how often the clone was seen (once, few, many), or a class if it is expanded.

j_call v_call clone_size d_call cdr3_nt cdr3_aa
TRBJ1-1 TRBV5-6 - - TGTGCCAGCAGCTTGGGGGGGACGGCCGGCTTCCGAGGGGCTTTCTTT CASSLGGTAGFRGAFF
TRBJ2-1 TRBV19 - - TGTGCCAGTAGTGGGTTGACAGATGACTACAATGAAGAGCAGTTCTTC CASSGLTDDYNEEQFF
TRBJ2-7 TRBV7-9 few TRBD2 TGTGCCAGCAGCTTCGAGCGGGGGGGCTCCGAGCAGTACTTC CASSFERGGSEQYF
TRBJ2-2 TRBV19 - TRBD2 TGTGCCGGAAGTACCGGGGGGGGAGTCGGGGAGCTGTTTTTT CAGSTGGGVGELFF
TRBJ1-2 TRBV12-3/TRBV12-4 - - TGTGCCAGCAGTTTCGGGTCCCTATACTATGGCTACACCTTC CASSFGSLYYGYTF
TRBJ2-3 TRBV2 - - TGTGCCAGCAGTGATACAGCGATGCAAAGCACAGATACGCAGTATTTT CASSDTAMQSTDTQYF
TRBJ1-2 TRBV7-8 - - TGTGCCAGCAGCAAACTATCGACAGTCTATGGCTACACCTTC CASSKLSTVYGYTF
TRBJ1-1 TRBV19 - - TGTGCCAGTAGTATAGGACCGTTGGAGAGAGGACTCTTT CASSIGPLERGLF
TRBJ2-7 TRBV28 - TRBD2 TGTGCCAGCAGTTTCGGACTAGCGGGGTCCTACGAGCAGTACTTC CASSFGLAGSYEQYF
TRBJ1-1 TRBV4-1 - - TGCGCCAGCAGCCAGATACAGGGAGGTGAAACTGAAGCTTTCTTT CASSQIQGGETEAFF
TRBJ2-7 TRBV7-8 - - TGTGCCAGCAGCTTAGGAGCGGTGGCCCACGAGCAGTACTTC CASSLGAVAHEQYF
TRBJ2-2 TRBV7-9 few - TGTGCCAGCAGCTCGCAGGGGAACACCGGGGAGCTGTTTTTT CASSSQGNTGELFF
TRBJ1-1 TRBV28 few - TGTGCCAGCAGCTATGCTATGAGAGAAGCTTTCTTT CASSYAMREAFF
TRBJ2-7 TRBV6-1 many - TGTGCCAGCAGTGGTCTAGGGAGTCCCGAGCAGTACTTC CASSGLGSPEQYF
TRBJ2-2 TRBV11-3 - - TGTGCCAGCAGCTTGACAACTGGGAACACCGGGGAGCTGTTTTTT CASSLTTGNTGELFF
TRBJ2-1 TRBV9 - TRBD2 TGTGCCAGCAGCGTAGATAGCGGGGGGTTTAGTTACAATGAGCAGTTCTTC CASSVDSGGFSYNEQFF
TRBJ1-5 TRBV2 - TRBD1 TGTGCCAGCAGTGAAGCGGGGAGGACAGGGGTTCAGCCCCAGCATTTT CASSEAGRTGVQPQHF
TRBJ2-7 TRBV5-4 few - TGTGCCAGCAGCTGGGGCTCCTACGAGCAGTACTTC CASSWGSYEQYF
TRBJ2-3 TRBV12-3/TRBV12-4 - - TGTGCCAGCAGGCTGGGACATACTAGCACAGATACGCAGTATTTT CASRLGHTSTDTQYF
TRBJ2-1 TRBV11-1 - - TGTGCCAGCAACCCCCTCCAGGGGAATGAGCAGTTCTTC CASNPLQGNEQFF
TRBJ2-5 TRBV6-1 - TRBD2 TGTGCCAGCAGTTGGGGGGGTATGGAGACCCAGTACTTC CASSWGGMETQYF
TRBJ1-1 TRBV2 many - TGTGCCAGCAGTGAGAGGACGGTCACTGAAGCTTTCTTT CASSERTVTEAFF
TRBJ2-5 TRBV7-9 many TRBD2 TGTGCCAGCAGCACCAGACTAGCGGGACCTGAAGAGACCCAGTACTTC CASSTRLAGPEETQYF
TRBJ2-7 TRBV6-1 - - TGTGCCAGCAGTGGGCGAGGGGCTGGAGAGCAGTACTTC CASSGRGAGEQYF
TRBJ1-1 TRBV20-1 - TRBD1 TGCAGTGCTAGAGATAGGGACAGGAACACTGAAGCTTTCTTT CSARDRDRNTEAFF
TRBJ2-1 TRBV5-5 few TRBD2 TGTGCCAGCAGCTTAGGACTAGCGGACTACAATGAGCAGTTCTTC CASSLGLADYNEQFF
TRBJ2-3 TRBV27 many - TGTGCCAGCAGTTTCCAGGACAACACAGATACGCAGTATTTT CASSFQDNTDTQYF
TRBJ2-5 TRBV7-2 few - TGTGCCAGCAGCCAAGCGGGCTTCCAAGAGACCCAGTACTTC CASSQAGFQETQYF
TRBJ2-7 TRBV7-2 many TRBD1 TGTGCCAGCAGCTCTGGGACGACAGGGTCCGAGCAGTACTTC CASSSGTTGSEQYF
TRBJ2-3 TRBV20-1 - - TGCAGTGCTCCGGGACTCCCCCGGTCAGATACGCAGTATTTT CSAPGLPRSDTQYF
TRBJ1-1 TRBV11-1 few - TGTGCCAGCAGCTTAGCCTCGACAGCTGAAGCTTTCTTT CASSLASTAEAFF
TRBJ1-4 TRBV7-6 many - TGTGCCAGCAGCTCCACCGGTGAAAAACTGTTTTTT CASSSTGEKLFF
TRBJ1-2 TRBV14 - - TGTGCCAGCAGCCCTAAGAGGCTCGTTTATGGCTACACCTTC CASSPKRLVYGYTF
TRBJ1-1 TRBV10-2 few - TGCGCCAGTGCCGGAGAGGGAACTGAAGCTTTCTTT CASAGEGTEAFF
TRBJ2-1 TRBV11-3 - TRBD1 TGTGCCAGCAGCTTAGGAAGGGGGCGAGACAATGAGCAGTTCTTC CASSLGRGRDNEQFF
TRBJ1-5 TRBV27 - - TGTGCCAGCAGTTTATGGGGCGGTCAGCCCCAGCATTTT CASSLWGGQPQHF